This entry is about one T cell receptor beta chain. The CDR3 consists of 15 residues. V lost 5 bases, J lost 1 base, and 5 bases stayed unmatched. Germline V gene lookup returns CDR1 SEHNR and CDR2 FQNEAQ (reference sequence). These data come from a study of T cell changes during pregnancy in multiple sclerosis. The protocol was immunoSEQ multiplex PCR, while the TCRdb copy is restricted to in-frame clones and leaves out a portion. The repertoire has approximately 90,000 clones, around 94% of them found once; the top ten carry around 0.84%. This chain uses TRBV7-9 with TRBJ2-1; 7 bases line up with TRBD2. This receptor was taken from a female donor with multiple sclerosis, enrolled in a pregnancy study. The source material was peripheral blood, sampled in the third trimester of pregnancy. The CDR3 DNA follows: TGTGCCAGCAGCCCGAGCGGGGCATCCTACAATGAGCAGTTCTTC. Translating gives CASSPSGASYNEQFF.